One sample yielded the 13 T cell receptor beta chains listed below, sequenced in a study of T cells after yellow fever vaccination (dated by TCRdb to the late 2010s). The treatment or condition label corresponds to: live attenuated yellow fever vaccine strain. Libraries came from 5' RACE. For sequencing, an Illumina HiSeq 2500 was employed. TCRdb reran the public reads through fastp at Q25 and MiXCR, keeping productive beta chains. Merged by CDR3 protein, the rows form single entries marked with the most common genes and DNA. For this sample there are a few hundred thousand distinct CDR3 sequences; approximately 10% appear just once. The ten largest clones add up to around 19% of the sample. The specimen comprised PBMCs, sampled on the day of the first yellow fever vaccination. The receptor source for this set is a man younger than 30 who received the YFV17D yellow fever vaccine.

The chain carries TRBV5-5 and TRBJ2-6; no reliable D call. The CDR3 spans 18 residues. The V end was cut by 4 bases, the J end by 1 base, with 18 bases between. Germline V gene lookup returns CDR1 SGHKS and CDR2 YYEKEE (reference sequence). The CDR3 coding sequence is TGTGCCAGCAGCGCCGTGGGAAAATACAATTCTGGGGCCAACGTCCTGACTTTC. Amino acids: CASSAVGKYNSGANVLTF.

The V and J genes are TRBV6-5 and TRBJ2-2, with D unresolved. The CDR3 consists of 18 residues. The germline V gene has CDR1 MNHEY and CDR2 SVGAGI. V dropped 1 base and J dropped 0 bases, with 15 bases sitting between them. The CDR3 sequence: CASSYYPPGGPNTGELFF. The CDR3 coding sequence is TGTGCCAGCAGTTACTATCCCCCTGGCGGACCGAACACCGGGGAGCTGTTTTTT.

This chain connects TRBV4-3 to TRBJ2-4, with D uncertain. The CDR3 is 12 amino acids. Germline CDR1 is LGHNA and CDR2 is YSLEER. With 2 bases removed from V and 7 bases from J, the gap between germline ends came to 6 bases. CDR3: CASSQMGNIQYF. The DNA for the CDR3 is TGCGCCAGCAGCCAAATGGGGAACATTCAGTACTTC.

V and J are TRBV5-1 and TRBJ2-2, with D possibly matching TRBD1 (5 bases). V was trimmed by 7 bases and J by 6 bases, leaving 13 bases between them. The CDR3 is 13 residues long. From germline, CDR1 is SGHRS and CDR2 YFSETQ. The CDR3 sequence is CASGKLQAGELFF. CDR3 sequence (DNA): TGCGCCAGCGGGAAGCTACAGGCCGGGGAGCTGTTTTTT.

CDR3 residues: CASRHLNTEAFF. The CDR3 coding sequence is TGTGCCAGCAGGCACCTGAACACTGAAGCTTTCTTT. This sequence joins TRBV4-2 and TRBJ1-1; D ambiguous. Per germline, CDR1 LGHNA and CDR2 YNFKEQ. The CDR3 is 12 amino acids. V dropped 6 bases and J dropped 0 bases, with 5 bases sitting between them.

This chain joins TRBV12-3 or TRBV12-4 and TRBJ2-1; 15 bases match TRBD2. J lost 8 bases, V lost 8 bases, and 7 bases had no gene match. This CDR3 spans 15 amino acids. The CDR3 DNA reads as TGTGCCAGCCAGTACGGGACTAGCGGGGGGTATGAGCAGTTCTTC. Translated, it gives CASQYGTSGGYEQFF.

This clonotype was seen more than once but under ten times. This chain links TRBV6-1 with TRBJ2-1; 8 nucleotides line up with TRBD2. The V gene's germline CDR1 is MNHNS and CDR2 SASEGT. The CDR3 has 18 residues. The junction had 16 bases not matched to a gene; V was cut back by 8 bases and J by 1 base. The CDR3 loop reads CASVWNAGGLKSYNEQFF. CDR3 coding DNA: TGTGCCAGCGTGTGGAACGCGGGGGGTCTCAAGTCCTACAATGAGCAGTTCTTC.

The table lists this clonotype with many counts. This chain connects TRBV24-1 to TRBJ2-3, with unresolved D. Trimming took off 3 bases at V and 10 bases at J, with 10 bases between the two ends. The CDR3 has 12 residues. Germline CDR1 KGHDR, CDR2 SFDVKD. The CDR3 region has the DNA TGTGCCACCAGTGATCGGACCTACGCGCAGTATTTT. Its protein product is CATSDRTYAQYF.

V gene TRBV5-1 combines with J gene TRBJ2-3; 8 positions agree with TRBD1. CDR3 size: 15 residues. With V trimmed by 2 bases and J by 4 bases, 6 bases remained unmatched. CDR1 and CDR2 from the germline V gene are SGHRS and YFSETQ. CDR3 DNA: TGCGCCAGCAGCTTAGGGGACAGGACCCCAGATACGCAGTATTTT. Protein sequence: CASSLGDRTPDTQYF.

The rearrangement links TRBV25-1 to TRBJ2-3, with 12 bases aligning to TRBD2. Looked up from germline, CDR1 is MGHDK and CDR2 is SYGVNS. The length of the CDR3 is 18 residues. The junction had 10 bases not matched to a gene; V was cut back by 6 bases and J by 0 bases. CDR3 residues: CASRTSGGFGVSTDTQYF. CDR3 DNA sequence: TGTGCCAGCAGGACTAGCGGGGGATTCGGGGTGAGCACAGATACGCAGTATTTT. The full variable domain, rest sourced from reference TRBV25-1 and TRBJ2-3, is EADIYQTPRYLVIGTGKKITLECSQTMGHDKMYWYQQDPGMELHLIHYSYGVNSTEKGDLSSESTVSRIRTEHFPLTLESARPSHTSQYLCASRTSGGFGVSTDTQYFGPGTRLTVL.

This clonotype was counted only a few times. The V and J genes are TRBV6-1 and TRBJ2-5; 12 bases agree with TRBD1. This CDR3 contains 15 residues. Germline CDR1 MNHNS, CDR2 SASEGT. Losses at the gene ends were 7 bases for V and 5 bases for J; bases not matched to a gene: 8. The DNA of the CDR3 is TGTGCCAGCACAACCGGGACAGGGGGCTTGGAGACCCAGTACTTC. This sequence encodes CASTTGTGGLETQYF.

This CDR3 reads CASSLTISTGELFF. The CDR3 nucleotides read TGTGCCAGCAGCTTGACGATAAGCACCGGGGAGCTGTTTTTT. V and J are TRBV7-2 and TRBJ2-2; no definite D call. CDR1 and CDR2 from the germline V gene are SGHTA and FQGNSA. Trimming pared 3 bases from V and 4 bases from J, leaving 9 bases between. This CDR3 is 14 amino acids long.

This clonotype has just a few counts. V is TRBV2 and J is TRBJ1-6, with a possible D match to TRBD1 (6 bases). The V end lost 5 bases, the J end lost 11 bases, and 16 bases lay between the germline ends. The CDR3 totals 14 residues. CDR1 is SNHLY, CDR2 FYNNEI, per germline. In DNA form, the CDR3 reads TGTGCCAGCAGTCCCAGGGGCTCCCAGCCACCCCTCCACTTT. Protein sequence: CASSPRGSQPPLHF.